These T cell receptor beta chains were read from a single sample in a study of tumor-infiltrating lymphocytes in primary liver carcinoma. MiXCR, applied by TCRdb to the multiplex PCR reads, yields one record per CDR3 protein. The sample has just under 45,000 distinct CDR3 sequences; roughly 73% are singletons. The source material was liver tumor tissue from sampling region 2. These receptors originate from a man between 35 and 55 years old with primary liver carcinoma and hepatitis B virus infection. The conserved cysteine and the conserved F or W are not part of the CDR3 here.

>TRBJ2-3|TRBV11-2
ASSSELAGFAGMQY
>TRBJ2-1|TRBV5-5
ASSSRLADENEQF
>TRBJ2-1|TRBV29-1
SIPTGSNEQF
>TRBJ2-3|TRBV30
AWSVAGPTVDTQY
>TRBJ1-2|TRBV28
ASSLEVANGYT
>TRBJ2-1|TRBV6-1
ASSVKLAYNEQF
>TRBJ1-3|TRBV6-1
ASSSLTGTGNTIY
>TRBJ2-7|TRBV11-1
ARRPNPGTGVHEQY
>TRBJ2-3|TRBV12-3/TRBV12-4
ASSLDRQGSTDTQY
>TRBJ2-6|TRBV5-1
ASSSDSPQAGANVLT
>TRBJ2-2|TRBV20-1
SVLGQVNTGELF
>TRBJ1-5|TRBV11-2
ASSLGDTGWARPLH
>TRBJ2-5|TRBV7-8
ASTTVGGETQY
>TRBJ2-2|TRBV6-6
ASSYMGTGLAGAKSGELF
>TRBJ1-1|TRBV6-6
VSSYFSGNTEAF
>TRBJ2-7|TRBV5-1
ASSSGQGSPYEQY
>TRBJ2-7|TRBV13
ASSLDYEQN
>TRBJ2-2|TRBV5-1
ASSLGGANAGELF
>TRBJ1-1|TRBV6-1
ASSPSGYREAF
>TRBJ2-3|TRBV5-6
VNSRLGTQY
>TRBJ1-6|TRBV4-2
ASSQGRENSPLH
>TRBJ2-1|TRBV11-2
ASSLDRDDEQF
>TRBJ2-2|TRBV5-5
GSSSGTGAPGELF
>TRBJ2-2|TRBV12-3/TRBV12-4
ASSFEGSGSNIGELF
>TRBJ2-3|TRBV2
ASSEDGSGTDTQY
>TRBJ1-2|TRBV29-1
GVRAPTGTQEANYGYT
>TRBJ1-6|TRBV4-3
ASSSLDRGRNPPLH
>TRBJ2-7|TRBV6-1
ASSGGVYEQY
>TRBJ2-6|TRBV6-1
ASCGFSQGANILT
>TRBJ2-1|TRBV28
ASSLTGSSYNGQF
>TRBJ1-5|TRBV4-3
TSSRDYNSDQPQH
>TRBJ2-1|TRBV28
ASILRTSGISPGTGGRQF
>TRBJ2-2|TRBV23-1
ASSHPSVRGLHGELF
>TRBJ2-7|TRBV7-9
ASSRQTYDQY
>TRBJ2-6|TRBV11-2
ASSMGGDRGISHTGANVLT
>TRBJ2-1|TRBV29-1
SVTDRTYNEQS
>TRBJ1-1|TRBV6-2/TRBV6-3
ASSYRGTGSEAF
>TRBJ1-5|TRBV6-1
ASSEAGQGSQPRH
>TRBJ2-6|TRBV11-2
TSSIGGDRGISLSGANVLT
>TRBJ2-1|TRBV12-3/TRBV12-4
ASPPGRYNEQF
>TRBJ2-5|TRBV28
ASSLVAGGRETQY
>TRBJ1-2|TRBV29-1
AVGQETYGYT
>TRBJ2-2|TRBV14
ASNQEVGLVGNTGELF
>TRBJ2-1|TRBV29-1
SVKGYNEQF
>TRBJ2-5|TRBV6-2/TRBV6-3
ASTSRYQETQY
>TRBJ1-5|TRBV6-7
ASSCGRQPHH
>TRBJ2-7|TRBV6-2/TRBV6-3
ASREDSQKGQY
>TRBJ2-3|TRBV11-1
ASSSGGSYVGACTDTQY
>TRBJ2-3|TRBV15
ATSRDAHDTQY